A selection of T cell receptor beta chains follows, all from one sample in a study of cytomegalovirus exposure and HLA in healthy donors. TCRdb's copy holds only in-frame clones and misses some; the assay was immunoSEQ multiplex PCR. This table holds roughly 120,000 clones, about 78% found once. Sequenced material: PBMCs. Receptor source: a middle-aged woman in good health and CMV-seropositive. CDR3s include the opening cysteine and the closing phenylalanine or tryptophan. A D gene is named only where the DNA matches it firmly. Clone size, where shown, is once, few, many, or a class for clones that have expanded.

cdr3_aa | cdr3_nt | clone_size | j_call | v_call | d_call
CASLGQGGTEAFF | TGTGCCAGTCTTGGACAGGGTGGCACTGAAGCTTTCTTT | NA | TRBJ1-1 | TRBV19 | TRBD1
CASSQTSRDTQYF | TGCGCCAGCAGCCAAACGTCGAGGGATACGCAGTATTTT | NA | TRBJ2-3 | TRBV4-3 | NA
CASSLTGQGYTDTQYF | TGTGCCAGCAGCCTCACCGGACAGGGGTACACAGATACGCAGTATTTT | NA | TRBJ2-3 | TRBV7-2 | TRBD1
CASAAEPGQPQHF | TGTGCCAGTGCCGCGGAGCCCGGACAGCCCCAGCATTTT | medium-sized | TRBJ1-5 | TRBV10-3 | NA
CASSLDIAGGNTGELFF | TGTGCCAGCAGCTTAGACATAGCGGGGGGGAACACCGGGGAGCTGTTTTTT | few | TRBJ2-2 | TRBV7-8 | TRBD2
CASSLVILGQYNEQFF | TGTGCCAGCAGCTTAGTGATTCTGGGCCAGTACAATGAGCAGTTCTTC | NA | TRBJ2-1 | TRBV11-2 | NA
CASSVGGVGELFF | TGTGCCAGCAGCGTAGGTGGAGTCGGGGAGCTGTTTTTT | NA | TRBJ2-2 | TRBV9 | NA
CASNLGEGETQYF | TGTGCCAGCAACTTGGGGGAGGGGGAGACCCAGTACTTC | NA | TRBJ2-5 | TRBV7-6 | TRBD2
CASSQERSGGNTDTQYF | TGTGCCAGCAGCCAAGAACGTAGCGGGGGTAACACAGATACGCAGTATTTT | NA | TRBJ2-3 | TRBV4-2 | TRBD2
CASSREGALGRETQYF | TGTGCCAGCAGCCGCGAAGGGGCCCTTGGCCGAGAGACCCAGTACTTC | NA | TRBJ2-5 | TRBV4-2 | NA
CASSPQGGGDTQYF | TGTGCCAGCAGCCCCCAAGGGGGCGGAGATACGCAGTATTTT | NA | TRBJ2-3 | TRBV7-2 | TRBD1
CASSQDPGANTEAFF | TGCGCCAGCAGCCAAGATCCCGGAGCAAACACTGAAGCTTTCTTT | NA | TRBJ1-1 | TRBV4-3 | NA
CASIAGGSGMDTQYF | TGTGCCAGCATCGCTGGGGGTAGCGGGATGGATACGCAGTATTTT | NA | TRBJ2-3 | TRBV5-4 | TRBD2
CAISESTGQGHNEQFF | TGTGCCATCAGTGAGTCGACGGGACAGGGCCACAATGAGCAGTTCTTC | few | TRBJ2-1 | TRBV10-3 | TRBD1
CASRGVYEQYF | TGTGCCAGCCGAGGAGTTTACGAGCAGTACTTC | NA | TRBJ2-7 | TRBV6-1 | NA
CASSRTSGGQGKTQYF | TGTGCCAGCAGCAGGACTAGCGGGGGCCAGGGGAAGACCCAGTACTTC | few | TRBJ2-5 | TRBV7-9 | TRBD2